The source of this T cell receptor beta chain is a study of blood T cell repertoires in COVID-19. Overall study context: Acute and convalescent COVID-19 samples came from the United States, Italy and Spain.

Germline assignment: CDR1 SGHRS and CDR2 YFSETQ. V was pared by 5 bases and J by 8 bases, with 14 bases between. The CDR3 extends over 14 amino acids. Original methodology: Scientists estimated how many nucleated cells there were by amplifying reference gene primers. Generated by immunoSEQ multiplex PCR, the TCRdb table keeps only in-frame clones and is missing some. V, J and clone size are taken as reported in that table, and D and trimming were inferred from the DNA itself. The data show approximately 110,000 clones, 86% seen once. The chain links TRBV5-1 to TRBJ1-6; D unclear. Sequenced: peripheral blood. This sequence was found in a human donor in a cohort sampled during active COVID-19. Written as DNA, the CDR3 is TGCGCCAGCAGTACTCGGGGAATGGATTCACCCCTCCACTTT. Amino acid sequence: CASSTRGMDSPLHF.